A single sample gave rise to the 19 T cell receptor beta chains below, sequenced in a study of blood T cell repertoires in COVID-19 (dated by TCRdb to 2018 to 2021). Library method: the immunoSEQ multiplex PCR assay. TCRdb took over this immuneACCESS table, retaining in-frame rearrangements with V and J assigned. Such tables are incomplete; in checked studies, under half of the missing clones stem from an unresolved V gene, and the remainder is unexplained. This sample is represented by under 95,000 clones; around 90% of them were singletons. Of the sample, about 4.6% is held by the ten largest clones. The sequenced sample consisted of peripheral blood. Source of these receptors: a human donor in a cohort sampled during active COVID-19.

In DNA, the CDR3 is TGTGCCTTTCGAGGGCGGGATACGCAGTATTTT. Translating gives CAFRGRDTQYF. The chain recombines TRBV5-4 with TRBJ2-3; tentative D call: TRBD2 (5 bases). Trimming cost V 10 bases and J 6 bases, with 12 bases left between them. The germline gives CDR1 SGHNT, CDR2 YYREEE (reference sequence). The CDR3 covers 11 residues. Supplemented by reference TRBV5-4 and TRBJ2-3, the full variable domain reads ETGVTQSPTHLIKTRGQQVTLRCSSQSGHNTVSWYQQALGQGPQFIFQYYREEENGRGNFPPRFSGLQFPNYSSELNVNALELDDSALYLCAFRGRDTQYFGPGTRLTVL.

V usage is TRBV5-6 and J usage is TRBJ2-7; 9 bases match TRBD1. The CDR3 contains 13 residues. Losses at the gene ends were 4 bases for V and 4 bases for J; bases not matched to a gene: 3. The V gene's germline CDR1 is SGHDT and CDR2 YYEEEE. The CDR3 DNA reads as TGTGCCAGCAGCGGGGACAGGGAATACGAGCAGTACTTC. Its protein is CASSGDREYEQYF.

The chain employs TRBV19 and TRBJ2-1; 10 bases are a match to TRBD2. The CDR3 consists of 15 residues. The germline gives CDR1 LNHDA, CDR2 SQIVND (reference sequence). V shed 7 bases, J shed 4 bases, and the junction held 7 bases outside the gene matches. Here the CDR3 reads CASKPKRGGYNEQFF. CDR3 in DNA: TGTGCCAGTAAGCCGAAGCGGGGGGGATACAATGAGCAGTTCTTC. Based on the CDR3 plus reference TRBV19 and TRBJ2-1, the full variable domain is DGGITQSPKYLFRKEGQNVTLSCEQNLNHDAMYWYRQDPGQGLRLIYYSQIVNDFQKGDIAEGYSVSREKKESFPLTVTSAQKNPTAFYLCASKPKRGGYNEQFFGPGTRLTVL.

A single count supports this clone. This chain uses TRBV12-5 with TRBJ2-5, with 10 bases fitting TRBD1. V lost 8 bases and J lost 7; bases outside the gene matches: 10. The CDR3 is made up of 14 amino acids. From germline, CDR1 is LGHNT and CDR2 FRNRAP. CDR3 coding DNA: TGTGCTAGTTCCCAGGGACAGGGGATAGGGACCCAGTACTTC. This gives the protein CASSQGQGIGTQYF.

The chain couples TRBV5-1 to TRBJ2-3; 16 positions agree with TRBD2. V shed 4 bases, J shed 4 bases, and the junction held 6 bases outside the gene matches. CDR3 length equals 17 residues. CDR1 and CDR2 from the germline V gene are SGHRS and YFSETQ. CDR3 region: CASSLGLAGGPADTQYF. CDR3 nucleotide sequence: TGCGCCAGCAGCCTGGGACTAGCGGGAGGGCCCGCAGATACGCAGTATTTT.

The chain links TRBV19 to TRBJ2-7; 10 nucleotides align to TRBD1. This CDR3 region has 14 residues. V gave up 4 bases and J gave up 5 bases; unmatched junction bases: 5. The germline V gene encodes CDR1 LNHDA and CDR2 SQIVND (reference sequence). As DNA, the CDR3 is TGTGCCAGTAGTACGAGGGACAGGGGTAACGAGCAGTACTTC. Its protein product is CASSTRDRGNEQYF.

This chain uses TRBV6-5 with TRBJ2-3, with D possibly matching TRBD1 (5 bases). This CDR3 comprises 14 residues. With 8 bases removed from V and 2 bases from J, the gap between germline ends came to 14 bases. From germline, CDR1 is MNHEY and CDR2 SVGAGI. This chain's CDR3 is CASALGQTTDTQYF. The CDR3, as DNA: TGTGCCAGCGCGTTGGGGCAGACCACAGATACGCAGTATTTT.

This chain joins TRBV6-5 and TRBJ2-7; D is perhaps TRBD2 (6 bases). V was trimmed by 7 bases and J by 4 bases, leaving 11 bases between them. From germline, CDR1 is MNHEY and CDR2 SVGAGI. The CDR3 totals 12 residues. The CDR3 loop reads CASTLGRYEQYF. The CDR3 region has the DNA TGTGCCAGCACGCTAGGGAGGTACGAGCAGTACTTC.

The chain couples TRBV2 to TRBJ2-3, with D hard to call. The CDR3 loop spans 14 amino acids. Deletions cut 3 bases from V and 2 bases from J, with 9 bases between. Germline CDR1 is SNHLY and CDR2 is FYNNEI. The DNA of the CDR3 is TGTGCCAGCAGTGAGAGGATTCTCACAGATACGCAGTATTTT. Protein product: CASSERILTDTQYF.

The chain couples TRBV5-1 to TRBJ1-1; D is unresolved. Germline V lookup: CDR1 SGHRS, CDR2 YFSETQ. The CDR3 runs 15 residues. V shed 5 bases and J shed 0 bases, with 14 bases lying between them. CDR3 in amino acids: CASSPGSMMNTEAFF. Written as DNA, the CDR3 is TGCGCCAGCAGTCCCGGGTCGATGATGAACACTGAAGCTTTCTTT.

The gene calls are TRBV5-1 and TRBJ2-3; 8 bases fit TRBD2. This CDR3 comprises 16 residues. Germline CDR1 is SGHRS and CDR2 is YFSETQ. V was pared by 4 bases and J by 2 bases, with 9 bases of the junction left unmatched. The CDR3 DNA follows: TGCGCCAGCAGCCCACGACCAGCGGGGGTCACAGATACGCAGTATTTT. Translation: CASSPRPAGVTDTQYF.

This chain connects TRBV29-1 to TRBJ2-5; 8 nucleotides line up with TRBD2. This CDR3 is 13 amino acids long. V shed 7 bases, J shed 5 bases, and the junction held 9 bases outside the gene matches. Germline CDR1 SQVTM, CDR2 ANQGSEA. CDR3 region: CSARGGPGETQYF. The CDR3 coding sequence is TGCAGCGCCCGCGGGGGGCCAGGGGAGACCCAGTACTTC. The complete variable domain, with remaining parts taken from reference TRBV29-1 and TRBJ2-5, reads SAVISQKPSRDICQRGTSLTIQCQVDSQVTMMFWYRQQPGQSLTLIATANQGSEATYESGFVIDKFPISRPNLTFSTLTVSNMSPEDSSIYLCSARGGPGETQYFGPGTRLLVL.

The rearrangement joins TRBV5-6 to TRBJ1-5; 11 nucleotides line up with TRBD1. Germline-derived CDR1 and CDR2 are SGHDT and YYEEEE. J was trimmed by 7 bases and V by 2 bases; bases with no gene match: 8. The CDR3 extends over 16 amino acids. CDR3 coding DNA: TGTGCCAGCAGCTTCTCTAGGGACAGGGGGGAACAGCCCCAGCATTTT. Its translation: CASSFSRDRGEQPQHF. Filled out from reference TRBV5-6 and TRBJ1-5, the complete variable domain reads DAGVTQSPTHLIKTRGQQVTLRCSPKSGHDTVSWYQQALGQGPQFIFQYYEEEERQRGNFPDRFSGHQFPNYSSELNVNALLLGDSALYLCASSFSRDRGEQPQHFGDGTRLSIL.

The chain recombines TRBV7-9 with TRBJ2-7, with TRBD2 matching over 13 bases. This CDR3 comprises 16 residues. In germline, CDR1 is SEHNR, CDR2 FQNEAQ (reference sequence). The V segment lost 1 base and the J segment 2 bases; nucleotides outside the gene matches: 2. CDR3 sequence (DNA): TGTGCCAGCAGCTTAGATACTAGCGGGGGGGCCTACGAGCAGTACTTC. It is translated as CASSLDTSGGAYEQYF.

J is TRBJ1-2 and V is TRBV6-5; D remains unclear. The germline V gene encodes CDR1 MNHEY and CDR2 SVGAGI. The CDR3 runs 14 residues. Trimming cost V 0 bases and J 3 bases, with 8 bases left between them. As DNA, the CDR3 is TGTGCCAGCAGTTACTCGAGGGCAGACTATGGCTACACCTTC. Translating it yields CASSYSRADYGYTF.

The CDR3 loop is CASSIAVSSYEQYF. CDR3 nucleotide sequence: TGTGCCAGTAGTATAGCGGTAAGCTCCTACGAGCAGTACTTC. The V call is TRBV19, the J call TRBJ2-7, with no clear D. V was cut by 1 base and J by 0 bases, with 7 bases left in between. Looked up from germline, CDR1 is LNHDA and CDR2 is SQIVND (reference sequence). This CDR3 spans 14 amino acids.

This clone has only a few counts. The V and J genes are TRBV2 and TRBJ2-7, with D unresolved. This CDR3 contains 10 residues. Deletions cut 8 bases from V and 2 bases from J, with 4 bases between. Germline V CDR1 and CDR2: SNHLY, FYNNEI. The CDR3 DNA sequence: TGTGCCAGCTCTGCCTACGAGCAGTACTTC. Translating it yields CASSAYEQYF.

This clone has just one count. The chain carries TRBV7-9 and TRBJ1-1; D uncertain. With 6 bases removed from V and 11 bases from J, the gap between germline ends came to 16 bases. This CDR3 comprises 12 residues. Germline V gene lookup returns CDR1 SEHNR and CDR2 FQNEAQ (reference sequence). The CDR3 DNA reads TGTGCCAGCAGTTCCAGCCTTAGGCGGGCTTTCTTT. Its translation: CASSSSLRRAFF.

This clone was detected once. The chain employs TRBV3-1 (or the pseudogene TRBV3-2) and TRBJ2-5, with 11 positions matching TRBD2. From germline, CDR1 is LGHDT and CDR2 YNNKEL (reference sequence). This CDR3 spans 17 amino acids. With V trimmed by 1 base and J by 5 bases, 9 bases remained unmatched. The CDR3 region is CASSQVRFSGRVETQYF. Written as DNA, the CDR3 is TGTGCCAGCAGCCAAGTTCGATTTAGCGGGAGGGTCGAGACCCAGTACTTC.